This T cell receptor beta chain is from a study of T cells in women clearing cervical HPV infection. Across the whole study: Women with histologically confirmed HPV16-related CIN3 or worse, 2 with invasive cancer, served as cases. Controls gave blood once infection was undetectable; cases at lesion identification. Study-level results: A classifier using richness and V gene abundances reached an AUC of more than 0.8.

MY09/MY11 PCR detected cervical HPV DNA; dot-blot assigned genotypes. Repertoires were generated with immunoSEQ multiplex PCR, while TCRdb's copy carries only in-frame clones and drops some. This sample lists fewer than 35,000 clones; its ten largest clones have about 4.3%. On this clone itself: Antigen: not known. The read ends 3 residues shy of where the CDR3 ends; the end is completed using the germline J gene.

V shed 5 bases and J shed 1 base, with 8 bases lying between them. The CDR3 is 13 residues long. Germline V CDR1 and CDR2: SGHTA, FQGNSA. The source of this sequence is a woman between 18 and 75 years old with a cervical HPV16 infection that either progressed to CIN3+ or cleared (not recorded which). The specimen was blood buffy coat. This chain joins TRBV7-2 and TRBJ2-5; D call uncertain. The CDR3: CASSPMVQETQYF. CDR3 bases read: TGTGCCAGCAGCCCTATGGTCCAAGAGACC.